A selection of T cell receptor beta chains follows, all from one sample in a study of cytomegalovirus exposure and HLA in healthy donors. TCRdb's table, derived via immunoSEQ multiplex PCR, lists solely in-frame clones and lacks some. The top ten clones hold less than 1.1% of a sample with 150,000 to 200,000 clones, over 60% of them seen once. The material sequenced was PBMCs. Receptors originate from a woman aged 35 to 49 in good health and CMV-seronegative. CDR3s include the opening cysteine and the closing phenylalanine or tryptophan. Each record gives: CDR3 protein, CDR3 DNA, clone size, V gene, J gene, D gene. D genes are given only for firm matches. Only some rows state a clone size, as once, few, many or a class for expanded clones.

CDR3aa: CASSLAGAAYNEQFF
CDR3nt: TGTGCCAGCAGCCTAGCGGGAGCTGCCTACAATGAGCAGTTCTTC
abundance: -
v_gene: TRBV14
j_gene: TRBJ2-1
d_gene: TRBD2

CDR3aa: CASRTIMGGTEAFF
CDR3nt: TGTGCCAGCAGGACTATAATGGGCGGAACTGAAGCTTTCTTT
abundance: -
v_gene: TRBV27
j_gene: TRBJ1-1
d_gene: -

CDR3aa: CAIRSDRDFDSYTF
CDR3nt: TGTGCCATCAGATCGGACAGGGACTTCGATAGCTACACCTTC
abundance: few
v_gene: TRBV10-3
j_gene: TRBJ1-2
d_gene: TRBD1

CDR3aa: CASSEPGDLNEQFF
CDR3nt: TGTGCCAGCAGTGAGCCAGGGGACCTCAATGAGCAGTTCTTC
abundance: -
v_gene: TRBV25-1
j_gene: TRBJ2-1
d_gene: -

CDR3aa: CASSLRLAGGVSYNEQFF
CDR3nt: TGTGCCAGCAGCCTAAGGCTAGCGGGGGGGGTGTCCTACAATGAGCAGTTCTTC
abundance: -
v_gene: TRBV7-3
j_gene: TRBJ2-1
d_gene: TRBD2

CDR3aa: CASRRDRGKAGYTF
CDR3nt: TGTGCCAGCAGACGCGACAGGGGAAAGGCTGGCTACACCTTC
abundance: -
v_gene: TRBV6-5
j_gene: TRBJ1-2
d_gene: TRBD1

CDR3aa: CASSQAWQATNEKLFF
CDR3nt: TGTGCCAGCAGCCAAGCCTGGCAGGCAACTAATGAAAAACTGTTTTTT
abundance: -
v_gene: TRBV4-2
j_gene: TRBJ1-4
d_gene: -

CDR3aa: CASSGWTGGDYGYTF
CDR3nt: TGTGCCAGCAGCGGTTGGACAGGGGGCGACTATGGCTACACCTTC
abundance: -
v_gene: TRBV21-1
j_gene: TRBJ1-2
d_gene: -

CDR3aa: CAISTRLAGDNEQFF
CDR3nt: TGTGCCATCAGTACGAGACTAGCGGGAGACAATGAGCAGTTCTTC
abundance: -
v_gene: TRBV10-3
j_gene: TRBJ2-1
d_gene: TRBD2

CDR3aa: CASSPRQDLITDTQYF
CDR3nt: TGTGCCAGCTCACCACGCCAGGACTTGATCACAGATACGCAGTATTTT
abundance: -
v_gene: TRBV18
j_gene: TRBJ2-3
d_gene: -

CDR3aa: CASSNFSGTGGYNEQFF
CDR3nt: TGTGCCAGCAGCAACTTTTCGGGGACAGGGGGATACAATGAGCAGTTCTTC
abundance: once
v_gene: TRBV21-1
j_gene: TRBJ2-1
d_gene: -

CDR3aa: CASSLQVDRAGTEAFF
CDR3nt: TGCGCCAGCAGCCTACAGGTGGACAGGGCGGGCACTGAAGCTTTCTTT
abundance: -
v_gene: TRBV4-3
j_gene: TRBJ1-1
d_gene: TRBD1

CDR3aa: CASSPHNEQFF
CDR3nt: TGTGCCAGCAGCCCACATAATGAGCAGTTCTTC
abundance: -
v_gene: TRBV13
j_gene: TRBJ2-1
d_gene: -

CDR3aa: CATSSLISGTNAYNEQFF
CDR3nt: TGTGCCACCAGCAGTCTCATCAGTGGTACTAACGCCTACAATGAGCAGTTCTTC
abundance: -
v_gene: TRBV15
j_gene: TRBJ2-1
d_gene: -

CDR3aa: CASSSRGRGGTGELFF
CDR3nt: TGTGCCAGCAGCTCTAGAGGTAGGGGCGGCACCGGGGAGCTGTTTTTT
abundance: -
v_gene: TRBV13
j_gene: TRBJ2-2
d_gene: -

CDR3aa: CASSLGTLETQYF
CDR3nt: TGTGCTAGCAGCTTGGGGACTCTAGAGACCCAGTACTTC
abundance: -
v_gene: TRBV7-7
j_gene: TRBJ2-5
d_gene: -

CDR3aa: CASSLGLADYQETQYF
CDR3nt: TGCGCCAGCAGCTTGGGACTAGCGGACTACCAAGAGACCCAGTACTTC
abundance: few
v_gene: TRBV5-1
j_gene: TRBJ2-5
d_gene: TRBD2

CDR3aa: CASSLTGLAGGADTQYF
CDR3nt: TGTGCCAGCAGCTTAACTGGACTAGCGGGAGGGGCAGATACGCAGTATTTT
abundance: -
v_gene: TRBV7-3
j_gene: TRBJ2-3
d_gene: TRBD2

CDR3aa: CASRDRIYEQYF
CDR3nt: TGTGCCAGCAGGGACAGGATCTACGAGCAGTACTTC
abundance: -
v_gene: TRBV6-6
j_gene: TRBJ2-7
d_gene: TRBD1

CDR3aa: CASSQDHEGDGNQPQHF
CDR3nt: TGCGCCAGCAGCCAAGATCATGAGGGGGACGGCAATCAGCCCCAGCATTTT
abundance: -
v_gene: TRBV4-1
j_gene: TRBJ1-5
d_gene: -

CDR3aa: CASSLARDRGLYEQYF
CDR3nt: TGTGCCAGCAGCTTAGCGAGGGACAGGGGGCTCTACGAGCAGTACTTC
abundance: few
v_gene: TRBV7-9
j_gene: TRBJ2-7
d_gene: TRBD1

CDR3aa: CARGGGGETQYF
CDR3nt: TGTGCACGCGGCGGCGGGGGGGAGACCCAGTACTTC
abundance: -
v_gene: TRBV30
j_gene: TRBJ2-5
d_gene: TRBD2

CDR3aa: CASSIYGTSEPEQYF
CDR3nt: TGTGCCAGTAGTATCTACGGGACTAGCGAGCCTGAGCAGTACTTC
abundance: -
v_gene: TRBV19
j_gene: TRBJ2-7
d_gene: TRBD2

CDR3aa: CASCTEAATEAFF
CDR3nt: TGTGCCAGCTGTACGGAGGCGGCCACTGAAGCTTTCTTT
abundance: -
v_gene: TRBV6-1
j_gene: TRBJ1-1
d_gene: -

CDR3aa: CASSPTGRQETQYF
CDR3nt: TGCGCCAGCAGCCCGACAGGGCGGCAAGAGACCCAGTACTTC
abundance: -
v_gene: TRBV5-1
j_gene: TRBJ2-5
d_gene: TRBD1

CDR3aa: CASSTHRGDTGELFF
CDR3nt: TGTGCCAGTAGTACGCACAGGGGGGACACCGGGGAGCTGTTTTTT
abundance: -
v_gene: TRBV19
j_gene: TRBJ2-2
d_gene: TRBD1

CDR3aa: CSVLEAHNADTQYF
CDR3nt: TGCAGCGTTCTGGAGGCTCACAACGCAGATACGCAGTATTTT
abundance: -
v_gene: TRBV29-1
j_gene: TRBJ2-3
d_gene: -

CDR3aa: CASSLDRIGNTIYF
CDR3nt: TGTGCCAGCAGTTTGGACAGAATTGGAAACACCATATATTTT
abundance: -
v_gene: TRBV6-1
j_gene: TRBJ1-3
d_gene: -

CDR3aa: CASSPPQVMNTEAFF
CDR3nt: TGTGCCAGCTCACCACCCCAGGTCATGAACACTGAAGCTTTCTTT
abundance: -
v_gene: TRBV18
j_gene: TRBJ1-1
d_gene: -

CDR3aa: CASSGSGRVYNEQFF
CDR3nt: TGTGCCAGCAGCGGTAGCGGGAGGGTCTACAATGAGCAGTTCTTC
abundance: -
v_gene: TRBV7-9
j_gene: TRBJ2-1
d_gene: TRBD2

CDR3aa: CASSWDRKEKLFF
CDR3nt: TGTGCCAGCAGTTGGGACAGGAAAGAAAAACTGTTTTTT
abundance: -
v_gene: TRBV27
j_gene: TRBJ1-4
d_gene: TRBD1

CDR3aa: CATSRPQGAQYF
CDR3nt: TGTGCCACCAGCAGACCCCAAGGGGCCCAGTACTTC
abundance: few
v_gene: TRBV15
j_gene: TRBJ2-5
d_gene: -

CDR3aa: CASTAAGNRNTGELFF
CDR3nt: TGTGCCAGTACGGCAGCGGGAAATCGTAACACCGGGGAGCTGTTTTTT
abundance: -
v_gene: TRBV19
j_gene: TRBJ2-2
d_gene: TRBD2

CDR3aa: CASRPHTVGGLATNTGELFF
CDR3nt: TGTGCCAGCAGACCCCATACTGTCGGGGGACTAGCGACTAACACCGGGGAGCTGTTTTTT
abundance: few
v_gene: TRBV2
j_gene: TRBJ2-2
d_gene: TRBD2

CDR3aa: CSVRRRGRETQYF
CDR3nt: TGCAGCGTCCGGAGACGGGGGAGGGAGACCCAGTACTTC
abundance: -
v_gene: TRBV29-1
j_gene: TRBJ2-5
d_gene: -

CDR3aa: CASSAGLAGIRNEQFF
CDR3nt: TGCGCCAGCAGCGCCGGACTAGCGGGAATTCGGAATGAGCAGTTCTTC
abundance: -
v_gene: TRBV5-1
j_gene: TRBJ2-1
d_gene: TRBD2

CDR3aa: CAWSGSRLTSGRTQETQYF
CDR3nt: TGTGCCTGGAGTGGATCGAGGTTGACTAGCGGGAGGACCCAAGAGACCCAGTACTTC
abundance: -
v_gene: TRBV30
j_gene: TRBJ2-5
d_gene: TRBD2

CDR3aa: CASSSREYTGELFF
CDR3nt: TGTGCCAGCAGCTCGAGGGAGTACACCGGGGAGCTGTTTTTT
abundance: -
v_gene: TRBV5-6
j_gene: TRBJ2-2
d_gene: -

CDR3aa: CATSTPAGTGHNEQFF
CDR3nt: TGTGCCACCAGCACGCCCGCCGGGACAGGGCACAATGAGCAGTTCTTC
abundance: -
v_gene: TRBV15
j_gene: TRBJ2-1
d_gene: TRBD1

CDR3aa: CASSWRGGEQFF
CDR3nt: TGTGCCAGCAGTTGGCGAGGGGGTGAGCAGTTCTTC
abundance: -
v_gene: TRBV27
j_gene: TRBJ2-1
d_gene: -

CDR3aa: CASSLGLAGGPITDTQYF
CDR3nt: TGTGCCAGCAGTCTGGGACTAGCGGGAGGGCCAATCACAGATACGCAGTATTTT
abundance: -
v_gene: TRBV27
j_gene: TRBJ2-3
d_gene: TRBD2